Below are 5 T cell receptor beta chains sequenced from a single sample in a study of blood T cell repertoires in COVID-19. This table comes from immunoSEQ multiplex PCR, and its TCRdb copy is limited to in-frame clones, with some not included. The sample consists of about 190,000 clones, around 90% of them appearing once. Sequencing used peripheral blood. The receptors here all came from a man aged 50-59 years with acute or convalescent COVID-19.

The gene calls are TRBV19 and TRBJ1-1; TRBD1 matches 7 bases. J lost 0 bases, V lost 7 bases, and 11 bases had no gene match. This CDR3 region has 16 residues. Germline-derived CDR1 and CDR2 are LNHDA and SQIVND (reference sequence). For the CDR3, the DNA is TGTGCCAGTACCCCGGCCGGACAGGCCTTGAACACTGAAGCTTTCTTT. Translated, it gives CASTPAGQALNTEAFF.

The J gene is TRBJ2-7, the V gene TRBV28, with TRBD1 as a possible D gene (6 bases). Trimming removed 7 bases at V and 6 bases at J, with 16 bases between. The CDR3 spans 13 residues. Germline-derived CDR1 and CDR2 are MDHEN and SYDVKM. DNA for the CDR3: TGTGCCAGCATTAGACAGGCACGGGGCGAGCAGTACTTC. Translating it yields CASIRQARGEQYF.

This clone was seen a handful of times. The chain joins TRBV4-1 to TRBJ2-1, with TRBD1 identical over 7 bases. Germline assignment: CDR1 MGHRA and CDR2 YSYEKL. The CDR3 runs to 15 residues. Trimming removed 4 bases from V and 6 bases from J; junction bases left unmatched: 9. CDR3 nucleotide sequence: TGCGCCAGCAGCCCAACGCCCGACAGGGTCAATGAGCAGTTCTTC. It codes for CASSPTPDRVNEQFF.

The chain has TRBV27 and TRBJ2-7; TRBD1 matches 8 bases. Looked up from germline, CDR1 is MNHEY and CDR2 is SMNVEV (reference sequence). The CDR3 has 15 residues. With 9 bases clipped from V and 0 bases from J, the junction kept 10 bases outside the gene matches. CDR3 sequence: CASCPTGASSYEQYF. The CDR3 DNA sequence: TGTGCCAGTTGCCCGACAGGGGCCTCCTCCTACGAGCAGTACTTC.

Only one count was recorded for this clone. The chain joins TRBV5-1 to TRBJ2-7, with TRBD1 as a possible D gene (5 bases). The CDR3 covers 14 residues. Germline CDR1 reads SGHRS; CDR2 reads YFSETQ. V was cut by 2 bases and J by 3 bases, with 12 bases left in between. CDR3 nucleotides: TGCGCCAGCAGCTTATCCCCTCAGGGCTACGAGCAGTACGTC. Amino acid sequence: CASSLSPQGYEQYV.